Below, one TCR beta chain is given with its context. Antigen: not known. These data come from a study of T cells in localized non-small cell lung cancer. Study findings and constraints: Peak T cell clonality was found in uninvolved adjacent lung, exceeding tumor. Turning up in adjacent lung were a median approximately 50 of the top 100 tumor clones. Higher T cell density in the blood was associated with longer overall survival, whereas higher adjacent-lung clonality associated with shorter survival.

This CDR3 contains 15 residues. Trimming cost V 4 bases and J 6 bases, with 17 bases left between them. Germline V lookup: CDR1 SGHDT, CDR2 YYEEEE. Here immunoSEQ multiplex PCR was the method, and the copy in TCRdb shows in-frame clones only, minus some. The sample has about 21,000 clones, roughly 83% seen once. The rearrangement uses TRBV5-6 and TRBJ1-5; D may be TRBD1 (6 bases). The sample consisted of peripheral blood, taken before any cancer treatment. The receptor was derived from a man aged 40-75 years with stage I lung adenocarcinoma. CDR3 bases: TGTGCCAGCAGCGTCCAGGGGTCCCTGGGTCAGCCCCAGCATTTT. This sequence encodes CASSVQGSLGQPQHF.